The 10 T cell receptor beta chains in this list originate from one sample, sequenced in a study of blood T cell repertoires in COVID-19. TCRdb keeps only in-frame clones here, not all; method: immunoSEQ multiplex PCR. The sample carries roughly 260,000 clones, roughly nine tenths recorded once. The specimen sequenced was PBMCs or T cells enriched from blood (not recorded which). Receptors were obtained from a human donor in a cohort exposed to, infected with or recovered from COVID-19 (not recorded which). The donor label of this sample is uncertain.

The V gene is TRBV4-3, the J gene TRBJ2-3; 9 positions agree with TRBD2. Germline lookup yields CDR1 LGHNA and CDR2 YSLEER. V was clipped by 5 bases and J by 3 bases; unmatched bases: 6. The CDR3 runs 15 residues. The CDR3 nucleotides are TGCGCCAGCAGCTCCGGGCTAGCGGGGACAGATACGCAGTATTTT. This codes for CASSSGLAGTDTQYF.

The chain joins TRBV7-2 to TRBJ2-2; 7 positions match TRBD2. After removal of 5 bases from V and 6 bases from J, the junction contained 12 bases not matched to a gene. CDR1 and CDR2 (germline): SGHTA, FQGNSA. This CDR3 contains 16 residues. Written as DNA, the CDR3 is TGTGCCAGCAGCCCAAGGCCAGCGGGGAGTGCCGGGGAGCTGTTTTTT. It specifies CASSPRPAGSAGELFF.

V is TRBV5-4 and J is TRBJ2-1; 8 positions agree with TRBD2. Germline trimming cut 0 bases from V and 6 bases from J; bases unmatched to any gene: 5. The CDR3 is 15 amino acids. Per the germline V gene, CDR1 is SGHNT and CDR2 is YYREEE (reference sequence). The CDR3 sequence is CASSLAGGGPNEQFF. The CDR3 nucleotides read TGTGCCAGCAGCTTGGCGGGGGGGGGACCCAATGAGCAGTTCTTC.

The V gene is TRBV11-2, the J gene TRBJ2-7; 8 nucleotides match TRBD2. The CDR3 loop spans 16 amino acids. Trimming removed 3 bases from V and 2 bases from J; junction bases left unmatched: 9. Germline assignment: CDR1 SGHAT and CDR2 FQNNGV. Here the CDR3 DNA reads TGTGCCAGCAGCTTTCGATTCGGGGGGGCCCCCTACGAGCAGTACTTC. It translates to CASSFRFGGAPYEQYF.

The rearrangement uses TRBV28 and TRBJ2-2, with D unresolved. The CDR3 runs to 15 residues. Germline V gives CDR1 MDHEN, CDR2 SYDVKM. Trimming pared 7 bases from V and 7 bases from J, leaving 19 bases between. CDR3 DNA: TGTGCCAGCAAGAAGGAGAGACGCGCTATCGGGGAGCTGTTTTTT. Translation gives CASKKERRAIGELFF.

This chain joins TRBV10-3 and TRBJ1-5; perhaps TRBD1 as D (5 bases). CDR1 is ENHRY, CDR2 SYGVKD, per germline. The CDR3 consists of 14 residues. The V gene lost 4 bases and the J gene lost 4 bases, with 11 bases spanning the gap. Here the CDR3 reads CAISGSGLNQPQHF. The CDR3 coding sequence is TGTGCCATCAGTGGATCGGGACTTAATCAGCCCCAGCATTTT.

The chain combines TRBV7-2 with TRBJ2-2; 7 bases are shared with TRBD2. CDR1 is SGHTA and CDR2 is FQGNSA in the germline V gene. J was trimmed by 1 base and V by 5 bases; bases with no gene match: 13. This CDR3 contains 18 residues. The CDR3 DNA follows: TGTGCCAGCAGCGCCGTTATAGTACGGGGGGTGAACACCGGGGAGCTGTTTTTT. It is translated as CASSAVIVRGVNTGELFF.

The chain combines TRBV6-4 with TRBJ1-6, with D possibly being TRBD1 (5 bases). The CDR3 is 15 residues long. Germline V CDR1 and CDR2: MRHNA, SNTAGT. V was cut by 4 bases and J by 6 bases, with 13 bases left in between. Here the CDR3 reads CASSGGTAFNSPLHF. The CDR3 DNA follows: TGTGCCAGCAGTGGAGGGACTGCCTTTAATTCACCCCTCCACTTT.

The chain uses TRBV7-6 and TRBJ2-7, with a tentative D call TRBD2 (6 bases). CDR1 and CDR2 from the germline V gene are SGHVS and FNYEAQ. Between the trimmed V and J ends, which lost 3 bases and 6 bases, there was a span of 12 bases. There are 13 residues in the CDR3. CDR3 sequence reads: CASSLADYSEQYF. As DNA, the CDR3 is TGTGCCAGCAGCTTGGCGGACTACAGCGAGCAGTACTTC.

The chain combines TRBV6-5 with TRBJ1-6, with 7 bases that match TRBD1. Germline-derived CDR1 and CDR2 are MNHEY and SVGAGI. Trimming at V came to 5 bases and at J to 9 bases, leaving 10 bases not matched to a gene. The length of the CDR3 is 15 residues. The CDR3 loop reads CASSTFRDRFSPLHF. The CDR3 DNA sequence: TGTGCCAGCAGTACCTTCCGGGACAGATTTTCACCCCTCCACTTT.